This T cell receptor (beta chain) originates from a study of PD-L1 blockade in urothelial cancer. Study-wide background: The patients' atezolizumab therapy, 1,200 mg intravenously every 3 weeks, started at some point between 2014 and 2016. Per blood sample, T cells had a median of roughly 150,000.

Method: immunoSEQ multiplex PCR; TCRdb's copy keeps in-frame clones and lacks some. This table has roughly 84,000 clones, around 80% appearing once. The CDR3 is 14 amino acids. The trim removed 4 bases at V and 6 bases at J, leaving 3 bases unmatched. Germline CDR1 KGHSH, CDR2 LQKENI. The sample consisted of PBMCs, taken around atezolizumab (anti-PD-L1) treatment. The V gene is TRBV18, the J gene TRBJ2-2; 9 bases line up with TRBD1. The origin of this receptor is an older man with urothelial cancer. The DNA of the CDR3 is TGTGCCAGCTCACACCGGGACAGGGCCGGGGAGCTGTTTTTT. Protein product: CASSHRDRAGELFF. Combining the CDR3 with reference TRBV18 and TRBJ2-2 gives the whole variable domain NAGVMQNPRHLVRRRGQEARLRCSPMKGHSHVYWYRQLPEEGLKFMVYLQKENIIDESGMPKERFSAEFPKEGPSILRIQQVVRGDSAAYFCASSHRDRAGELFFGEGSRLTVL.